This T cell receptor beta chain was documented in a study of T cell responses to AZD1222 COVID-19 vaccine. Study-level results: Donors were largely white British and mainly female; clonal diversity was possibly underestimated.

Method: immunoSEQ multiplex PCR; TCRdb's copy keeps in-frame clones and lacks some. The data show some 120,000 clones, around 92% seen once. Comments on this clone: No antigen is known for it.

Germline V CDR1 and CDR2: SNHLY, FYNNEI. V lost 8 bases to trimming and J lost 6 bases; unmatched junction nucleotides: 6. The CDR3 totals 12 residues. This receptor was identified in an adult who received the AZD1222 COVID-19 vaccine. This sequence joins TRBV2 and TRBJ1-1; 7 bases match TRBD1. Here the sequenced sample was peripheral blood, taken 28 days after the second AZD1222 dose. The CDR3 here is CASQGGGSEAFF. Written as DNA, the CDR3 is TGTGCCAGCCAGGGGGGTGGGTCTGAAGCTTTCTTT.